This TCR beta chain comes out of a study of T-cell reconstitution after alpha-beta-depleted transplantation in children. Germline-derived CDR1 and CDR2 are MGHRA and YSYEKL. V lost 0 bases and J 5 bases, leaving 13 bases between the germline ends. The CDR3 runs 15 residues. TCRbeta library construction was performed incorporating unique molecular identifiers. In TCRdb, the PCR reads were re-called with MiXCR into one record per CDR3 protein. In the table there are hundreds of thousands of distinct CDR3 sequences, 20% to 30% of which are singletons. This clonotype was counted a few times. The J gene is TRBJ1-2, the V gene TRBV4-1; D call uncertain. The TCR sequence derives from a female patient aged 2 to 10 who had a stem cell transplant for congenital amegakaryocytic thrombocytopenia, so the T cells may come from the graft donor. The sequencing used PBMCs, mostly from graft donor cells, collected 360 days after TCRalphabeta/CD19-depleted stem cell transplant. DNA of the CDR3: TGCGCCAGCAGCCAAGAGACAAAAAGTGGATATGGCTACACCTTC. Its protein product is CASSQETKSGYGYTF.